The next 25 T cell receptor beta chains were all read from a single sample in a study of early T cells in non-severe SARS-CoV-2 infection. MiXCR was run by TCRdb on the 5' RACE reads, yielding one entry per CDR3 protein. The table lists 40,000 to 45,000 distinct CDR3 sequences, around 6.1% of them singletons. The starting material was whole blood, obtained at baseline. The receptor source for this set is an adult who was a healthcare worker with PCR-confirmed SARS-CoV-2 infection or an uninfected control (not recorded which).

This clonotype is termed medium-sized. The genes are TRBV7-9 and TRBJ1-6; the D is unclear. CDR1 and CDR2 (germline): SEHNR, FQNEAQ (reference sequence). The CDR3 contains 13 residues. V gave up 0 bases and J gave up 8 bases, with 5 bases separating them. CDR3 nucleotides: TGTGCCAGCAGCTTAGCCCGGGATTCACCCCTCCACTTT. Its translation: CASSLARDSPLHF.

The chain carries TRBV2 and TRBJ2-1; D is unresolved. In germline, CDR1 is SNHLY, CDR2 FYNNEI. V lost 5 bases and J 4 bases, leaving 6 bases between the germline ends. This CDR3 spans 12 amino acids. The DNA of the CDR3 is TGTGCCAGCAGTCTCTCTTACAATGAGCAGTTCTTC. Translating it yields CASSLSYNEQFF.

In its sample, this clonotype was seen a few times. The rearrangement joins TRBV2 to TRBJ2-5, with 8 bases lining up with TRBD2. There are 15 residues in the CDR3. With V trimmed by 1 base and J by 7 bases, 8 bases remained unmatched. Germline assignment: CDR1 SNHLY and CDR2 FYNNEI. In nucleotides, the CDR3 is TGTGCCAGCAGTGAAGAGGCTAGCGGGCGAGGGACCCAGTACTTC. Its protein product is CASSEEASGRGTQYF.

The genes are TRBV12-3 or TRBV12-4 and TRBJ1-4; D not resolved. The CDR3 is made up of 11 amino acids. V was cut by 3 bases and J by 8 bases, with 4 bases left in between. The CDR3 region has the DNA TGTGCCAGCAGTTTCAGGGAAAAACTGTTTTTT. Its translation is CASSFREKLFF.

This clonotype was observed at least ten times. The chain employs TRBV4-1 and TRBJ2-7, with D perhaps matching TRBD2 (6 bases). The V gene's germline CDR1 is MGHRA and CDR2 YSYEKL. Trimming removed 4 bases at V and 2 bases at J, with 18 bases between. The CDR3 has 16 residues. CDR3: CASSLNIAVNTYEQYF. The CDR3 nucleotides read TGCGCCAGCAGCCTAAACATAGCGGTCAACACCTACGAGCAGTACTTC.

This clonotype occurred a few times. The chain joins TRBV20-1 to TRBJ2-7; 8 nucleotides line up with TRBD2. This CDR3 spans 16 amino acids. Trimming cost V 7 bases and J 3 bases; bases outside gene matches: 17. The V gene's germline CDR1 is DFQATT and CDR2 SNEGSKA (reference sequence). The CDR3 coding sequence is TGCAGTGTCACTAGTGGGTGGAGGCGGGAGGACTACGAGCAGTACTTC. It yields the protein CSVTSGWRREDYEQYF.

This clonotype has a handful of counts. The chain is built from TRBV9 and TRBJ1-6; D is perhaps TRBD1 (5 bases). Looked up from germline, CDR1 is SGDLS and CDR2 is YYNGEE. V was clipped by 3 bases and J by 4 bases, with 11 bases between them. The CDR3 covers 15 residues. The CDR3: CASSEGGEYNSPLHF. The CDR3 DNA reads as TGTGCCAGCAGCGAGGGAGGGGAATATAATTCACCCCTCCACTTT.

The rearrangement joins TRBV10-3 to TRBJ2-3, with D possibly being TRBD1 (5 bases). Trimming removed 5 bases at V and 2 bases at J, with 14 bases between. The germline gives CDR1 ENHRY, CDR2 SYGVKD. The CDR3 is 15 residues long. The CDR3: CAISTDRTYTDTQYF. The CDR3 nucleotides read TGTGCCATCAGTACAGACAGAACTTACACAGATACGCAGTATTTT.

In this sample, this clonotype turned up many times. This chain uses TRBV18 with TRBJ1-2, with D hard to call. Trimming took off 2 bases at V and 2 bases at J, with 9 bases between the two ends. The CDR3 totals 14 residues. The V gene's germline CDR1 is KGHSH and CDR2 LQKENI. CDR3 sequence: CASSPYSTNYGYTF. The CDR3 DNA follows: TGTGCCAGCTCACCATACAGCACCAACTATGGCTACACCTTC.

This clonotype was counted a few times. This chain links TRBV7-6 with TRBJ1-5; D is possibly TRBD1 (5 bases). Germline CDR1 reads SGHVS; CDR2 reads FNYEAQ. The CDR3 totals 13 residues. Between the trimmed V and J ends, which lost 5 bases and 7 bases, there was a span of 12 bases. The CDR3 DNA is TGTGCCAGCAGCATCCAGGGAGGACAGCCCCAGCATTTT. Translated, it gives CASSIQGGQPQHF.

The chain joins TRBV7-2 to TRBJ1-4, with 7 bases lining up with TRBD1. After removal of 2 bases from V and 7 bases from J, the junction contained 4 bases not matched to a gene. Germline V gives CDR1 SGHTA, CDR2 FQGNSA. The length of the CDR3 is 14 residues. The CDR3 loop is CASSLLDRTEKLFF. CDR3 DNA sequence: TGTGCCAGCAGCTTACTGGACAGGACTGAAAAACTGTTTTTT.

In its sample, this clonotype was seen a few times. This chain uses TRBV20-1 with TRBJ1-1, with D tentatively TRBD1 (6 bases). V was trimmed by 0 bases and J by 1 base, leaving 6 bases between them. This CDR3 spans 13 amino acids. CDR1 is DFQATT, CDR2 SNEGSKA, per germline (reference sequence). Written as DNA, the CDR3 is TGCAGTGCTAGAGAGGACAGGAACACTGAAGCTTTCTTT. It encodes CSAREDRNTEAFF.

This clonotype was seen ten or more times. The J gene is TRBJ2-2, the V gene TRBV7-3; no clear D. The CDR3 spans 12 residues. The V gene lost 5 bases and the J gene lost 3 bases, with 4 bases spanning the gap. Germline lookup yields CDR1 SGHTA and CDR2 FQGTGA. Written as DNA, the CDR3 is TGTGCCAGCAGCCTCCACACCGGGGAGCTGTTTTTT. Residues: CASSLHTGELFF.

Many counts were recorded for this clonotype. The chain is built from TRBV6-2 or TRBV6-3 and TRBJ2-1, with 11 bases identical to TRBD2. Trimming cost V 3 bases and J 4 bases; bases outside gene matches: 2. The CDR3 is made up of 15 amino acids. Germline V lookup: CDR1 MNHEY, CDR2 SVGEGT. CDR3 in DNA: TGTGCCAGCAGTTATCCTAGCGGGGGGTACAATGAGCAGTTCTTC. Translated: CASSYPSGGYNEQFF.

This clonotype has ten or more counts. The CDR3 coding sequence is TGTGCCAGCAGCCCCACCGAGGTACGAGAGCAGTACTTC. Translation: CASSPTEVREQYF. The chain is built from TRBV7-2 and TRBJ2-7; D remains ambiguous. The V end lost 5 bases, the J end lost 7 bases, and 15 bases lay between the germline ends. Germline V lookup: CDR1 SGHTA, CDR2 FQGNSA. This CDR3 has 13 residues. Together with reference TRBV7-2 and TRBJ2-7, the CDR3 gives the full variable domain: GAGVSQSPSNKVTEKGKDVELRCDPISGHTALYWYRQSLGQGLEFLIYFQGNSAPDKSGLPSDRFSAERTGGSVSTLTIQRTQQEDSAVYLCASSPTEVREQYFGPGTRLTVT.

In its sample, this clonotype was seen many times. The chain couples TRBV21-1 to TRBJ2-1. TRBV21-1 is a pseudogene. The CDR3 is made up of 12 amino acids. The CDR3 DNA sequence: TGTGCCAGCAGCAAAAAGCAGGATGAGCAGTTCTTC. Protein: CASSKKQDEQFF.

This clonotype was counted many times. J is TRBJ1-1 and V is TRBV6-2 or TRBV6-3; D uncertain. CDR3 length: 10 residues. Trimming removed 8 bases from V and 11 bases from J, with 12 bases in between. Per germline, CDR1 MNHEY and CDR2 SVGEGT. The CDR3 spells CASVTGAAFF. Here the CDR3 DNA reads TGTGCCAGCGTAACGGGCGCGGCTTTCTTT.

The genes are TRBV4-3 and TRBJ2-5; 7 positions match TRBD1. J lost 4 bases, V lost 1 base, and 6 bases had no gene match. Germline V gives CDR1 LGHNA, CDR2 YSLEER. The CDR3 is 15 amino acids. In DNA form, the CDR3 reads TGCGCCAGCAGCCAAGGACAGGGTACGGGAGAGACCCAGTACTTC. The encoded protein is CASSQGQGTGETQYF.

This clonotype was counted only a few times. The CDR3 loop is CSARRSSGTDTQYF. In nucleotides, the CDR3 is TGCAGTGCTAGGCGGAGCTCAGGCACAGATACGCAGTATTTT. V usage is TRBV20-1 and J usage is TRBJ2-3; D remains unclear. The CDR3 loop spans 14 amino acids. CDR1 DFQATT and CDR2 SNEGSKA come from the germline V gene (reference sequence). V was cut by 3 bases and J by 1 base, with 11 bases left in between.

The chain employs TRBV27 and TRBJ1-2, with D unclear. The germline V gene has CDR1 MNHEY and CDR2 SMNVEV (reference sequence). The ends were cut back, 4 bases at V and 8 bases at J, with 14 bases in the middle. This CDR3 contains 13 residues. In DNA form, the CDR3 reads TGTGCCAGCAGTTGGGCAAACGGAGGCGGCTACACCTTC. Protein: CASSWANGGGYTF.

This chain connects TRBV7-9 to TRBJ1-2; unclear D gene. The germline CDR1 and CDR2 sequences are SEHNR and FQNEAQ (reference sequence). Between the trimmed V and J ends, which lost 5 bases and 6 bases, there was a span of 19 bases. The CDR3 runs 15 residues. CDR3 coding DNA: TGTGCCAGCAGCCCGACTGGTCGTAGGAGTCATGGCTACACCTTC. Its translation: CASSPTGRRSHGYTF.

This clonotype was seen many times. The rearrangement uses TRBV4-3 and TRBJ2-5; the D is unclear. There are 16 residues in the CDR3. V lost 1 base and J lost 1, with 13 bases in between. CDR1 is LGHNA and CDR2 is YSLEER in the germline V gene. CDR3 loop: CASSQAEMGTQETQYF. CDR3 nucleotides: TGCGCCAGCAGCCAAGCGGAAATGGGAACCCAAGAGACCCAGTACTTC.

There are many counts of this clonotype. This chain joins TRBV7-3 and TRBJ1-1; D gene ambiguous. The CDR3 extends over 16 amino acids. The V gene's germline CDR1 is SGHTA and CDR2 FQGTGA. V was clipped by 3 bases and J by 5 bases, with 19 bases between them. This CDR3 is CASSFIRDVGSTEAFF. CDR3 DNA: TGTGCCAGCAGCTTCATACGGGATGTAGGGAGTACTGAAGCTTTCTTT.

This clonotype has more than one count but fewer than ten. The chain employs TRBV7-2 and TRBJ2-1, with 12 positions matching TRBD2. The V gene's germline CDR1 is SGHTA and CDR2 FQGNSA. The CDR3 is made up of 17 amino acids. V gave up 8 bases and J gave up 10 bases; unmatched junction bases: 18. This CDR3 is CASSSGQTSGSPWEQFF. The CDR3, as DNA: TGTGCCAGCTCCTCCGGCCAGACTAGCGGGAGTCCGTGGGAGCAGTTCTTC. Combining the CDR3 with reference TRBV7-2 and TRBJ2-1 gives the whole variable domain GAGVSQSPSNKVTEKGKDVELRCDPISGHTALYWYRQSLGQGLEFLIYFQGNSAPDKSGLPSDRFSAERTGGSVSTLTIQRTQQEDSAVYLCASSSGQTSGSPWEQFFGPGTRLTVL.

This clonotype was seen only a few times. The CDR3 is CASSPGQGTDTQYF. In nucleotides, the CDR3 is TGTGCCAGCAGTCCCGGACAGGGCACAGATACGCAGTATTTT. This chain uses TRBV6-5 with TRBJ2-3, with TRBD1 matching over 7 bases. The CDR3 runs 14 residues. Germline V CDR1 and CDR2: MNHEY, SVGAGI. The J segment lost 1 base and the V segment lost 5 bases, leaving 3 bases of the junction unmatched.